This T cell receptor (beta chain) was obtained from a study of blood T cells in healthy people across ages. Per-sample PBMC isolation yielded at least 6.5 million cells. It was with a sample-barcoded 5' primer and a J-beta primer mix that a second PCR of roughly 6 to 11 cycles was run. TCRdb analysed the 5' RACE reads with MiXCR anew, one entry per CDR3 protein. The sample has some 1.6 million distinct CDR3 sequences; approximately 32% are singletons. The source is a woman in her twenties or thirties in good health. Sequenced input: blood.

This CDR3 is CVSSKEGQGAKNQETQYF. DNA of the CDR3: TGTGTCAGCAGCAAAGAGGGACAGGGGGCGAAGAACCAAGAGACCCAGTACTTC. The chain is built from TRBV21-1 and TRBJ2-5; the DNA was not used to check the table's D call, TRBD1. TRBV21-1 is classified as a pseudogene. The CDR3 is made up of 18 amino acids.